This section outlines one T cell receptor (beta chain) sequence together with its context. Its antigen is as yet unknown. These data belong to a study of T cell repertoires in cytomegalovirus infection. Study in general: Peptides in the study included HLA-C-restricted and HLA-B-restricted CMV epitopes. Shared public TCR beta signatures pointed to both CMV infection and a matching HLA type. Whole-study results and caveats: Dominating the ex vivo response were HLA-C-restricted CMV-specific TCR beta clonotypes.

TCRdb redid the calling of the reads with MiXCR, one entry per CDR3 protein. The sample lists approximately 89,000 distinct CDR3 sequences, 25% to 30% seen once, with 71% in the top ten. V lost 2 bases to trimming and J lost 3 bases, with 9 bases between them. Germline V gene sequence: CDR1 SGHNT, CDR2 YYREEE (reference sequence). This CDR3 is built from 13 residues. The sample here was CD8+ T cells from cultured PBMCs, taken from culture after CMV antigen stimulation. The clonotype originates from a human donor in good health (CMV status not recorded). Some clones in this sample may be carry-over from other donors' samples. The chain is built from TRBV5-4 and TRBJ2-7; D may correspond to TRBD1 or TRBD2 (5 bases each). The CDR3 DNA is TGTGCCAGCAGCTTTGGGGGAGACTACGAGCAGTACTTC. Translated: CASSFGGDYEQYF. Drawing the rest from reference TRBV5-4 and TRBJ2-7, the complete variable domain is ETGVTQSPTHLIKTRGQQVTLRCSSQSGHNTVSWYQQALGQGPQFIFQYYREEENGRGNFPPRFSGLQFPNYSSELNVNALELDDSALYLCASSFGGDYEQYFGPGTRLTVT.